The T cell receptor beta chain described here comes from a study of blood T cell repertoires in COVID-19. The assay was immunoSEQ multiplex PCR, and TCRdb's table has in-frame clones only and misses some. The sample includes approximately 290,000 clones, around 89% seen only once; the top ten take 4% to 5.5%. The CDR3 totals 14 residues. The V and J ends lost 6 bases and 6 bases, in that order; junction bases with no gene match: 7. Germline V gives CDR1 WNHNN, CDR2 SYGVQD (reference sequence). The sample consisted of PBMCs or T cells enriched from blood (not recorded which). The TCR comes from a woman aged 18-35 years with acute COVID-19. The chain recombines TRBV10-1 with TRBJ1-1; 10 nucleotides agree with TRBD1. CDR3 in amino acids: CASSDRGPPAEAFF. CDR3 coding DNA: TGCGCCAGCAGCGACAGGGGGCCACCAGCTGAAGCTTTCTTT.